This TCR beta chain is from a study of T cells after yellow fever vaccination. Study at large: Fractions of low cell number were prepared using SMART-Seq v4 Ultra Low Input.

TCR cDNA, made by 5'RACE template switching, carried an added universal primer site and UMIs. TCRdb reprocessed the 5' RACE reads via MiXCR and lists one record per CDR3 protein. Counted here are 500,000 to 650,000 distinct CDR3 sequences, about 12% occurring once; the ten biggest clones make up about 16%. The germline gives CDR1 MNHEY, CDR2 SMNVEV (reference sequence). With 6 bases clipped from V and 4 bases from J, the junction kept 10 bases outside the gene matches. The CDR3 consists of 16 residues. The V gene is TRBV27, the J gene TRBJ2-1, with 9 bases that match TRBD2. Sequenced material: PBMCs, taken on the day of the yellow fever booster vaccination. The receptor comes from a man aged 25 to 45 who received the YFV17D yellow fever vaccine. The CDR3 region has the DNA TGTGCCAGCAGAGGGGGTGCGGGAGGGCTATACAATGAGCAGTTCTTC. This translates into CASRGGAGGLYNEQFF.